This T cell receptor beta chain is drawn from a study of radiation and T cells in renal cell carcinoma. Produced via immunoSEQ multiplex PCR; TCRdb's table is partial and in-frame only. The repertoire includes about 78,000 clones, 80% to 90% of them detected once, and about 6% sits in the top ten. Described time point: blood 4 weeks post-SBRT, at nephrectomy. Treatment noted: 15 Gy SBRT to primary tumor, nephrectomy 4 weeks later. Nephrectomy followed 15 Gy stereotactic body radiation by 4 weeks. Sequenced here: blood, sampled from a patient whose treatment included radiotherapy and nephrectomy. This clonotype was sampled from a woman aged 70 to 79 with renal cell carcinoma.

The CDR3 region is CASSPAGRGTDTQYF. In DNA, the CDR3 is TGTGCCAGCAGCCCGGCTGGTCGAGGCACAGATACGCAGTATTTT. The V gene is TRBV5-4, the J gene TRBJ2-3; D uncertain. Germline V gives CDR1 SGHNT, CDR2 YYREEE (reference sequence). V shed 4 bases and J shed 1 base, with 13 bases lying between them. The CDR3 runs 15 residues. Together with reference TRBV5-4 and TRBJ2-3, the CDR3 gives the full variable domain: ETGVTQSPTHLIKTRGQQVTLRCSSQSGHNTVSWYQQALGQGPQFIFQYYREEENGRGNFPPRFSGLQFPNYSSELNVNALELDDSALYLCASSPAGRGTDTQYFGPGTRLTVL.